These T cell receptor beta chains were read from a single sample in a study of cytotoxic CD8 clonotypes in ibrutinib-treated CLL. The repertoire was sequenced with immunoSEQ multiplex PCR; TCRdb's copy has only in-frame clones and lacks some. The sample carries 90,000 to 150,000 clones, more than 55% recorded once. The sequenced sample was PBMCs, obtained after 24 months of ibrutinib treatment. These receptors were taken from a human donor with chronic lymphocytic leukemia. CDR3s include the opening cysteine and the closing phenylalanine or tryptophan. The D gene is left open where the match is weak. Some rows have no size entry. The others give once, few or many, or a class for an expanded clone.

TRBV5-4	-	-	TRBJ1-1	TGTGCCAGCAGCTTGCCGAAAGGGGAAAACACTGAAGCTTTCTTT	CASSLPKGENTEAFF
TRBV18	-	TRBD1	TRBJ1-1	TGTGCCAGCTCGCCGACAGGGGACACTGAAGCTTTCTTT	CASSPTGDTEAFF
TRBV30	-	-	TRBJ2-5	TGTGCCTGGAGTGTTCGATCCCAAGAGACCCAGTACTTC	CAWSVRSQETQYF
TRBV25-1	-	-	TRBJ2-3	TGTGCCAGCAGTGAGGGCGGGGTAAGCACAGATACGCAGTATTTT	CASSEGGVSTDTQYF
TRBV6-1	-	-	TRBJ1-2	TGTGCCAGCAGCGTCAAAGACAACTATGGCTACACCTTC	CASSVKDNYGYTF
TRBV19	few	-	TRBJ2-7	TGTGCCAGTAGTACCCAACAGGGTTCCTACGAGCAGTACTTC	CASSTQQGSYEQYF
TRBV5-1	-	TRBD2	TRBJ2-5	TGCGCCAGCAGCTTGGAAGGACTAGCGGGCCCCTGGGAGACCCAGTACTTC	CASSLEGLAGPWETQYF
TRBV6-5	-	-	TRBJ1-4	TGTGCCAGCAGTCGGACACCGAGGGAAGAAAAACTGTTTTTT	CASSRTPREEKLFF
TRBV28	-	-	TRBJ1-6	TGTGCCAGCAGTCCGCTGGGGCGGACAGAGAATTCACCCCTCCACTTT	CASSPLGRTENSPLHF
TRBV5-1	-	-	TRBJ2-3	TGCGCCAGCAGAGACACAGATACGCAGTATTTT	CASRDTDTQYF
TRBV19	-	-	TRBJ1-1	TGTGCCAGTAGTACCGCCAGAGTGAACACTGAAGCTTTCTTT	CASSTARVNTEAFF
TRBV19	-	-	TRBJ2-5	TGTGCCAGTAGTGCCCAGGGACGTCTGGAAGAGACCCAGTACTTC	CASSAQGRLEETQYF
TRBV29-1	-	TRBD1	TRBJ2-1	TGCAGCGAAACGCAGGGGGCGGGGGAGCAGTTCTTC	CSETQGAGEQFF
TRBV15	-	TRBD2	TRBJ2-1	TGTGCCACCAGCAGAGTTATAACTAGCGGGGGGGAGTATGAGCAGTTCTTC	CATSRVITSGGEYEQFF
TRBV5-1	few	-	TRBJ2-1	TGCGCCAGCAGCCCCGGGACTGACTTCTACAATGAGCAGTTCTTC	CASSPGTDFYNEQFF
TRBV7-9	-	-	TRBJ1-1	TGTGCCAGCAGCTTAGGAGGGGCTTCGGGAGCTTTCTTT	CASSLGGASGAFF
TRBV7-6	few	TRBD2	TRBJ2-3	TGTGCCAGCAGCTCTAGTTTAGCGGGGGGGCGAGATACGCAGTATTTT	CASSSSLAGGRDTQYF
TRBV6-5	-	-	TRBJ1-6	TGTGCCAGCACCCCCCTCGGTGGGGATAATTCACCCCTCCACTTT	CASTPLGGDNSPLHF
TRBV5-1	-	TRBD1	TRBJ2-7	TGCGCCAGCAGCTCCGGGACAGGGGTCTACGAGCAGTACTTC	CASSSGTGVYEQYF
TRBV6-5	-	-	TRBJ1-2	TGTGCCAGCAGGATAACCGGGACCGATCCCGGTGGCTACACCTTC	CASRITGTDPGGYTF
TRBV28	-	TRBD2	TRBJ2-3	TGTGCCAGCAGTGGCCTAGCGGGGGGGCGTAGAGATACGCAGTATTTT	CASSGLAGGRRDTQYF
TRBV27	-	-	TRBJ1-5	TGTGCCAGCAGTTTACGGGGGGATAATCAGCCCCAGCATTTT	CASSLRGDNQPQHF
TRBV4-1	-	TRBD1	TRBJ1-6	TGCGCCAGCAGCCAAGGGACAGGGGCATATTCACCCCTCCACTTT	CASSQGTGAYSPLHF
TRBV6-6	-	-	TRBJ1-2	TGTGCCAGCAGTCCGGGGCGGTATGGCTACACCTTC	CASSPGRYGYTF
TRBV25-1	-	TRBD1	TRBJ2-5	TGTGCCAGCAGTGAAGGAACAGGGGGGTGGGAGACCCAGTACTTC	CASSEGTGGWETQYF
TRBV28	-	-	TRBJ2-7	TGTGCCAGCAGTTCAGGGACGATCGACGAGCAGTACTTC	CASSSGTIDEQYF
TRBV7-2	-	TRBD2	TRBJ2-4	TGTGCCAGCAGCCCGGGGGGGGCAGGGAGGGCCAAAAACATTCAGTACTTC	CASSPGGAGRAKNIQYF
TRBV6-6	-	TRBD2	TRBJ2-5	TGTGCCAGCTGGGGCGGGGGGCAAGAGACCCAGTACTTC	CASWGGGQETQYF
TRBV2	-	TRBD1	TRBJ2-3	TGTGCCAGCAGTGATAGGACAGGGGTCACAGATACGCAGTATTTT	CASSDRTGVTDTQYF
TRBV5-4	-	-	TRBJ2-5	TGTGCCAGCAGCTGGGCGAGGGCGGGCCAAGAGACCCAGTACTTC	CASSWARAGQETQYF
TRBV9	-	-	TRBJ1-3	TGTGCCAGCAGCTACGGGGTTGGGGGAAACACCATATATTTT	CASSYGVGGNTIYF